Sequencing of this T cell receptor beta chain was carried out in a study of CD8 T cells in Susac syndrome. cDNA came from about 0.46 to 1 ug RNA primed by random hexamers. Coverage of TCR beta CDR3 amplification by immunoSEQ multiplex PCR extended to 54 Vbeta and 13 Jbeta. TCRdb re-called the immunoSEQ multiplex PCR reads with MiXCR, one entry per CDR3 protein. The profile shows about 400,000 distinct CDR3 sequences, approximately 89% of them singletons. The CDR3 covers 14 residues. V dropped 4 bases and J dropped 0 bases, with 9 bases sitting between them. Germline V lookup: CDR1 MNHEY, CDR2 SMNVEV (reference sequence). The CD8+ and CD4+ T cells were negatively isolated, with the TEMRA cells enriched by FACS.

The source is a human donor with multiple sclerosis. The V gene is TRBV27, the J gene TRBJ1-1, with D hard to call. Sequencing was performed on CD8+ T cells from PBMCs. Here the CDR3 DNA reads TGTGCCAGCAGTTCAGAGGGCTTGAACACTGAAGCTTTCTTT. This gives the protein CASSSEGLNTEAFF.